A single sample is the source of the 27 T cell receptor beta chains below, sequenced in a study of blood T cell repertoires in COVID-19. Assay used: immunoSEQ multiplex PCR; TCRdb lists only in-frame clones, some missing. The sample records roughly 100,000 clones, 81% being singletons. Input material: peripheral blood. Source of these receptors: a man older than 75 with acute or convalescent COVID-19.

The rearrangement links TRBV4-1 to TRBJ1-6; D is ambiguous. Trimming left V 1 base short and J 0 bases short, with 13 bases between. Germline V gene lookup returns CDR1 MGHRA and CDR2 YSYEKL. CDR3 length: 18 amino acids. The CDR3 spells CASSQGARPSSYNSPLHF. DNA for the CDR3: TGCGCCAGCAGCCAAGGGGCCAGGCCGAGCTCCTATAATTCACCCCTCCACTTT.

The chain carries TRBV2 and TRBJ2-7, with D possibly matching TRBD2 (5 bases). Trimming pared 2 bases from V and 0 bases from J, leaving 11 bases between. CDR3 size: 15 residues. Germline loops: CDR1 SNHLY, CDR2 FYNNEI. CDR3 sequence (DNA): TGTGCCAGCAGTGAATCCAGCGGTAGCTCCTACGAGCAGTACTTC. This encodes CASSESSGSSYEQYF.

The chain employs TRBV21-1 and TRBJ1-5; TRBD1, as called in the table, went unchecked against the DNA. TRBV21-1 is a documented pseudogene. The CDR3 is 17 residues long. The CDR3 loop reads CASSKEGQEYSNQPQHF. Here the CDR3 DNA reads TGTGCCAGCAGCAAAGAAGGACAGGAGTATAGCAATCAGCCCCAGCATTTT.

This chain connects TRBV10-3 to TRBJ2-1; weak D call: TRBD2 (6 bases). Germline V gene data show CDR1 as ENHRY and CDR2 as SYGVKD. CDR3 length equals 19 residues. The germline V and J ends were trimmed by 0 bases and 0 bases, with 18 bases remaining between them. The chain's CDR3 is CAISESELAALSSYNEQFF. In DNA form, the CDR3 reads TGTGCCATCAGTGAGTCAGAGTTAGCGGCCCTGAGCTCCTACAATGAGCAGTTCTTC.

The CDR3 is CASKRGDSRTDTQYF. The CDR3 DNA follows: TGTGCCAGCAAAAGAGGGGACAGCCGCACAGATACGCAGTATTTT. The chain recombines TRBV2 with TRBJ2-3; 7 nucleotides align to TRBD1. The V segment lost 7 bases and the J segment 1 base; nucleotides outside the gene matches: 8. Germline CDR1 is SNHLY and CDR2 is FYNNEI. The CDR3 covers 15 residues.

A few counts support this clone. V and J are TRBV23-1 and TRBJ2-7, with D perhaps TRBD2 (6 bases). TRBV23-1 is sorted into the ORF group, with uncertain function. The germline V and J ends were trimmed by 8 bases and 5 bases, with 16 bases remaining between them. The CDR3 has 13 residues. The CDR3: CASAKGGPHEQYF. CDR3 DNA sequence: TGCGCCAGCGCCAAAGGAGGGCCCCACGAGCAGTACTTC.

This clone has just a few counts. This chain connects TRBV15 to TRBJ2-7; TRBD1 aligns across 7 bases. The CDR3 sequence is 15 residues long. Germline values: CDR1 LNHNV, CDR2 YYDKDF (reference sequence). With 6 bases clipped from V and 1 base from J, the junction kept 9 bases outside the gene matches. Here the CDR3 reads CATSKGQPLSYEQYF. The CDR3 DNA reads TGTGCCACCAGTAAGGGACAGCCTTTATCCTACGAGCAGTACTTC. The full variable domain, in which reference TRBV15 and TRBJ2-7 provide the parts outside the CDR3, is DAMVIQNPRYQVTQFGKPVTLSCSQTLNHNVMYWYQQKSSQAPKLLFHYYDKDFNNEADTPDNFQSRRPNTSFCFLDIRSPGLGDTAMYLCATSKGQPLSYEQYFGPGTRLTVT.

V and J are TRBV9 and TRBJ1-2, with 10 positions matching TRBD1. J gave up 4 bases and V 4 bases, and 10 bases lay outside the gene matches. Germline loops: CDR1 SGDLS, CDR2 YYNGEE. CDR3 size: 16 residues. CDR3 in DNA: TGTGCCAGCAGCCCACGGTGGGACAGGGGTTCCTATGGCTACACCTTC. Protein product: CASSPRWDRGSYGYTF.

The table lists this clone with a few counts. The rearrangement uses TRBV18 and TRBJ2-7, with D perhaps matching TRBD1 (6 bases). The ends were cut back, 6 bases at V and 6 bases at J, with 18 bases in the middle. The CDR3 length is 14 residues. Germline values: CDR1 KGHSH, CDR2 LQKENI. The CDR3 protein is CASSPGFGGAEQYF. The CDR3 DNA sequence: TGTGCCAGCTCCCCGGGCTTTGGGGGCGCCGAGCAGTACTTC.

V usage is TRBV28 and J usage is TRBJ2-7; 8 nucleotides align to TRBD2. The CDR3 covers 16 residues. CDR1 is MDHEN, CDR2 SYDVKM, per germline. V gave up 6 bases and J gave up 1 base; unmatched junction bases: 11. In DNA, the CDR3 is TGTGCCAGCAGCTCGGGACTAGGGAGGGGTTCCTACGAGCAGTACTTC. It yields the protein CASSSGLGRGSYEQYF.

This clone has only one observation. The V gene is TRBV28, the J gene TRBJ2-7, with TRBD1 matching over 11 bases. Germline CDR1 reads MDHEN; CDR2 reads SYDVKM. With V trimmed by 4 bases and J by 11 bases, 16 bases remained unmatched. The CDR3 spans 16 residues. For the CDR3, the DNA is TGTGCCAGCAGTTCCACGACCGGGACAGGGGGTTGGACGAAGTACTTC. This codes for CASSSTTGTGGWTKYF.

The chain is built from TRBV9 and TRBJ2-1; TRBD2 is a possible D gene (5 bases). CDR1 is SGDLS and CDR2 is YYNGEE in the germline V gene. Trimming stripped 1 base from V and 8 bases from J, with 34 bases between. The CDR3 runs to 21 residues. This CDR3 is CASSVTTKGPQASPGWDEQFF. The CDR3 coding sequence is TGTGCCAGCAGCGTAACCACTAAGGGTCCCCAAGCCTCCCCGGGGTGGGATGAGCAGTTCTTC.

The chain employs TRBV9 and TRBJ1-4; 10 bases match TRBD1. The CDR3 consists of 17 residues. J was trimmed by 5 bases and V by 4 bases; bases with no gene match: 11. CDR1 is SGDLS and CDR2 is YYNGEE in the germline V gene. The DNA of the CDR3 is TGTGCCAGCAGCTCTTGGGACAGGGGTCCCAAAAATGAAAAACTGTTTTTT. It yields the protein CASSSWDRGPKNEKLFF. The full variable domain, its missing parts supplied by reference TRBV9 and TRBJ1-4, is DSGVTQTPKHLITATGQRVTLRCSPRSGDLSVYWYQQSLDQGLQFLIQYYNGEERAKGNILERFSAQQFPDLHSELNLSSLELGDSALYFCASSSWDRGPKNEKLFFGSGTQLSVL.

The V and J genes are TRBV11-2 and TRBJ1-5; TRBD1 agrees at 10 bases. The V gene's germline CDR1 is SGHAT and CDR2 FQNNGV. V lost 5 bases, J lost 7 bases, and 17 bases stayed unmatched. The length of the CDR3 is 18 residues. The DNA of the CDR3 is TGTGCCAGCAGCCTGGGGGGACTTTCGGGACAGGGGTGGCAGCCCCAGCATTTT. Its protein product is CASSLGGLSGQGWQPQHF.

This chain joins TRBV7-9 and TRBJ2-3; TRBD2 matches at 8 bases. The J segment lost 2 bases and the V segment lost 8 bases, leaving 18 bases of the junction unmatched. CDR3 size: 18 residues. The germline V gene has CDR1 SEHNR and CDR2 FQNEAQ (reference sequence). The DNA for the CDR3 is TGTGCCAGCTCCGGTCGGGGGGTTTTAGCGGGACTCACAGATACGCAGTATTTT. Translated, it gives CASSGRGVLAGLTDTQYF.

V gene TRBV28 combines with J gene TRBJ2-3; possibly TRBD2 for D (5 bases). Between the trimmed V and J ends, which lost 7 bases and 3 bases, there was a span of 17 bases. Germline loops: CDR1 MDHEN, CDR2 SYDVKM. CDR3 length: 15 amino acids. For the CDR3, the DNA is TGTGCCAGCAAGAAAGGTTTCCGAGGGACAGATACGCAGTATTTT. Its translation: CASKKGFRGTDTQYF.

The chain recombines TRBV4-1 with TRBJ1-1; TRBD1 aligns across 8 bases. The CDR3 has 15 residues. V shed 2 bases, J shed 5 bases, and the junction held 7 bases outside the gene matches. From germline, CDR1 is MGHRA and CDR2 YSYEKL. Here the CDR3 reads CASSQSQGATTEAFF. The CDR3 DNA follows: TGCGCCAGCAGCCAATCTCAGGGGGCGACTACTGAAGCTTTCTTT.

Remarks on this clone: This specimen includes other DNA sequences encoding the same CDR3. The genes are TRBV5-1 and TRBJ2-5; TRBD1 matches at 11 bases. From germline, CDR1 is SGHRS and CDR2 YFSETQ. V was clipped by 4 bases and J by 5 bases; unmatched bases: 4. The CDR3 is made up of 14 amino acids. The CDR3 protein is CASSPRTGGETQYF. As DNA, the CDR3 is TGCGCCAGCAGCCCAAGGACAGGGGGCGAGACCCAGTACTTC. The entire variable domain, with the rest obtained from reference TRBV5-1 and TRBJ2-5, is as follows: KAGVTQTPRYLIKTRGQQVTLSCSPISGHRSVSWYQQTPGQGLQFLFEYFSETQRNKGNFPGRFSGRQFSNSRSEMNVSTLELGDSALYLCASSPRTGGETQYFGPGTRLLVL.

V is TRBV28 and J is TRBJ1-2, with 12 bases matching TRBD1. This CDR3 region has 15 residues. J lost 7 bases, V lost 8 bases, and 11 bases had no gene match. Germline CDR1 and CDR2: MDHEN and SYDVKM. DNA for the CDR3: TGTGCCAGCTCCTACACCGGGACAGGGGGCATTGGCTACACCTTC. Translation gives CASSYTGTGGIGYTF.

The CDR3 spells CASSRGLVGNQPQHF. The CDR3, as DNA: TGTGCCAGCAGTAGGGGGCTAGTAGGCAATCAGCCCCAGCATTTT. The genes are TRBV6-2 or TRBV6-3 and TRBJ1-5; 7 bases are shared with TRBD1. V lost 5 bases and J lost 2; bases outside the gene matches: 6. Germline lookup yields CDR1 MNHEY and CDR2 SVGEGT. The CDR3 contains 15 residues.

The chain uses TRBV7-3 and TRBJ2-3; tentative D call: TRBD1 (5 bases). Germline CDR1 reads SGHTA; CDR2 reads FQGTGA. CDR3 length: 15 residues. Trimming removed 5 bases at V and 8 bases at J, with 20 bases between. The CDR3 sequence is CASSDSRSTGGTQYF. CDR3 bases: TGTGCCAGCAGCGACAGTAGAAGCACAGGCGGTACGCAGTATTTT.

In its sample, this clone was seen a few times. The chain uses TRBV5-6 and TRBJ2-2, with 7 bases matching TRBD1. Germline-derived CDR1 and CDR2 are SGHDT and YYEEEE. This CDR3 is 16 amino acids long. V was pared by 4 bases and J by 6 bases, with 12 bases of the junction left unmatched. This chain's CDR3 is CASSRSWTGRAGELFF. CDR3 nucleotide sequence: TGTGCCAGCAGCCGATCATGGACAGGCCGGGCCGGGGAGCTGTTTTTT.

The gene calls are TRBV18 and TRBJ2-2; 7 nucleotides agree with TRBD1. The germline V gene has CDR1 KGHSH and CDR2 LQKENI. This CDR3 comprises 16 residues. J gave up 7 bases and V 3 bases, and 11 bases lay outside the gene matches. CDR3 sequence reads: CASSPPASGQIGELFF. CDR3 sequence (DNA): TGTGCCAGCTCACCGCCGGCCTCGGGACAGATCGGGGAGCTGTTTTTT.

The V call is TRBV25-1, the J call TRBJ2-7, with D unresolved. Germline V CDR1 and CDR2: MGHDK, SYGVNS. The CDR3 contains 11 residues. Trimming took 4 bases from V and 3 from J, leaving 4 bases between them. The CDR3 sequence is CASSVSYEQYF. CDR3 in DNA: TGTGCCAGCAGTGTGAGCTACGAGCAGTACTTC.

This clone occurred a few times. This rearrangement joins TRBV16 to TRBJ1-2; 9 nucleotides align to TRBD1. Germline CDR1 reads KGHSY; CDR2 reads FQNENV. The V segment lost 4 bases and the J segment 8 bases; nucleotides outside the gene matches: 8. The CDR3 runs to 14 residues. CDR3: CASSPGQGLEGYTF. The CDR3 DNA reads TGTGCCAGCAGCCCGGGACAGGGTTTAGAGGGCTACACCTTC.

This clone was recorded many times. The CDR3 sequence is CASSISAGGPNEQFF. The CDR3 DNA follows: TGTGCCAGTAGTATTTCAGCGGGAGGGCCAAATGAGCAGTTCTTC. The rearrangement joins TRBV19 to TRBJ2-1; TRBD2 matches 10 bases. Per the germline V gene, CDR1 is LNHDA and CDR2 is SQIVND (reference sequence). The CDR3 has 15 residues. The V and J ends lost 3 bases and 7 bases, in that order; junction bases with no gene match: 6.

V gene TRBV28 combines with J gene TRBJ1-5; 7 bases align to TRBD1. The V segment lost 5 bases and the J segment 5 bases; nucleotides outside the gene matches: 6. The CDR3 spans 14 residues. Germline assignment: CDR1 MDHEN and CDR2 SYDVKM. CDR3 amino acids: CASSALTGDQPQHF. The CDR3 DNA is TGTGCCAGCAGTGCCTTAACAGGGGATCAGCCCCAGCATTTT.